This TCR beta chain was documented in a study of blood T cell repertoires in COVID-19. A COVID-19 case had been met by exposed participants during the 2 weeks before study entry. The CDR3 is made up of 13 amino acids. Germline lookup yields CDR1 SGDLS and CDR2 YYNGEE. The V and J ends lost 0 bases and 9 bases, in that order; junction bases with no gene match: 2. TCRdb keeps only in-frame clones here, not all; method: immunoSEQ multiplex PCR. The table has roughly 260,000 clones, about four fifths seen once; the top ten hold 3.5% to 4%. The receptor comes from a woman aged 35 to 49 who had been exposed to COVID-19. Sample: PBMCs or T cells enriched from blood (not recorded which). The V call is TRBV9, the J call TRBJ1-4; 7 nucleotides align to TRBD1. CDR3 nucleotide sequence: TGTGCCAGCAGCGTAGAACAGGGGCAAAAACTGTTTTTT. Amino acid sequence: CASSVEQGQKLFF.